This TCR beta chain derives from a study of Ad26.COV2.S vaccination and SARS-CoV-2 variants. Study overall: Donor allocation was to the COV1001 Ad26.COV2.S trial arm. Donor got 5x10^10 or 1x10^11 viral particles of Ad26.COV2.S.

Measured with immunoSEQ multiplex PCR; TCRdb has only the in-frame clones, and not every one. The profile shows a few hundred thousand clones, less than 95% of them singletons. The treatment denotes: about 20 received Ad26.COV2.S at low or high dose, single or two shots; five or six received placebo; per-sample allocation not given. Collection of the samples took place on day 63 after the first injection of vaccine or placebo. An Ad26 vector that expressed Wuhan-strain SARS-CoV-2 spike constituted the vaccine. This clone has just a few counts. Germline V gives CDR1 SGHTA, CDR2 FQGNSA. V dropped 2 bases and J dropped 5 bases, with 12 bases sitting between them. CDR3 size: 14 residues.

This chain joins TRBV7-2 and TRBJ1-2; the D gene is possibly TRBD1 (5 bases). This sequence originates from a person between 18 and 60 years old who received the Ad26.COV2.S COVID-19 vaccine or a placebo. The sequencing used peripheral blood, collected in a trial of Ad26.COV2.S vaccine versus placebo. The CDR3 coding sequence is TGTGCCAGCAGCTTAACGACTGGGGGGTATGGCTACACCTTC. As protein: CASSLTTGGYGYTF.